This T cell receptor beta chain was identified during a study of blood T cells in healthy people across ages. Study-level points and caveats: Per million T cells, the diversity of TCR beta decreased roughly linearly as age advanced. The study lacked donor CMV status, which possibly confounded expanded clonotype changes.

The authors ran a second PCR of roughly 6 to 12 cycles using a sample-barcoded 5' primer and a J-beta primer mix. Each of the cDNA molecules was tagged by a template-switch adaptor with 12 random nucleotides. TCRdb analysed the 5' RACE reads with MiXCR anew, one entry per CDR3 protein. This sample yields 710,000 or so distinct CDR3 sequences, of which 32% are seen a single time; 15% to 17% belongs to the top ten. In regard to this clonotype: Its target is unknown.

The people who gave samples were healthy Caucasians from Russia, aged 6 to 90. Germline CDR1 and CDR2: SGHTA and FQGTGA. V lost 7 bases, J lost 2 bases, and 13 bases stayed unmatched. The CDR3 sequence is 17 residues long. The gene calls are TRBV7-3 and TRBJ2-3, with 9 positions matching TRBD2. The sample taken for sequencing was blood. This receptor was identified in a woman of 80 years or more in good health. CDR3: CASTHPTSGKLTDTQYF. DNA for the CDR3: TGTGCCAGCACCCATCCGACTAGCGGAAAACTCACAGATACGCAGTATTTT.